This record covers a single T cell receptor beta chain. The antigen remains unidentified. This may be a read error: a much more frequent sequence differs by one nucleotide. The germline V gene encodes CDR1 LGHNA and CDR2 YNFKEQ. This CDR3 comprises 18 residues. Trimming stripped 0 bases from V and 1 base from J, with 13 bases between. No cell sorting was done before RNA was extracted from the tissue. The data belong to a study of tumor and adjacent non-tumor tissue in lung cancer. Overall study context: The patients, 10 men and a handful of women, were roughly 30 to 80 with stage I to III disease. Around 4 million productive TCRbeta reads were obtained per sample on average.

Study-wide results and limits: Tumor tissue had significantly higher TCR diversity than normal lung. Top 100 clones took a larger repertoire share in normal lung.

TCRbeta libraries were built with three rounds of nested PCR, modified from ARM-PCR. TCRdb reanalysed the multiplex PCR reads using MiXCR and keeps one entry per CDR3 protein. The sample has more than 120,000 distinct CDR3 sequences; around 66% are singletons. Sequenced material: lung tumor tissue. The gene calls are TRBV4-2 and TRBJ2-6; D perhaps matches TRBD2 (6 bases). The source is a man aged 55 to 70 with small cell lung cancer. CDR3 DNA sequence: TGTGCCAGCAGCCAAGATAGGGCGGGAAGGTCTGGGGCCAACGTCCTGACTTTC. Its translation: CASSQDRAGRSGANVLTF.